A selection of T cell receptor beta chains follows, all from one sample in a study of blood T cell repertoires in COVID-19. Data came from immunoSEQ multiplex PCR; TCRdb stores just in-frame clones and leaves some out. The sample shows 250,000 to 300,000 clones, under 90% of them seen only once. The sequenced material came from PBMCs or T cells enriched from blood (not recorded which). These receptors all come from a woman aged 50 to 60 who had been exposed to COVID-19. The CDR3 runs from the conserved cysteine through the conserved F or W. The D gene is left open where the match is weak. Clone size is stated in some rows and not others, as once, few, many or a class when expanded.

>TRBD1|TRBV6-5|TRBJ1-5|-
CASRPTGGVQPQHF
TGTGCCAGCAGACCCACAGGGGGCGTTCAGCCCCAGCATTTT
>TRBD1|TRBV5-1|TRBJ2-5|-
CASSPASWGTGIQETQYF
TGCGCCAGCAGCCCCGCATCGTGGGGGACAGGGATCCAAGAGACCCAGTACTTC
>-|TRBV7-6|TRBJ1-6|-
CASRQGGGINSPLHF
TGTGCCAGCAGACAAGGCGGGGGAATCAATTCACCCCTCCACTTT
>-|TRBV7-2|TRBJ1-1|-
CASSSRVRAFF
TGTGCCAGCAGCTCGCGGGTACGAGCTTTCTTT
>-|TRBV5-1|TRBJ1-4|-
CASSPFAGSTNEKLFF
TGCGCCAGCAGCCCTTTTGCGGGCTCAACTAATGAAAAACTGTTTTTT
>TRBD2|TRBV5-1|TRBJ2-1|-
CASSSLAGGPGEQFF
TGCGCCAGCAGCTCACTAGCGGGGGGGCCAGGTGAGCAGTTCTTC
>TRBD2|TRBV7-9|TRBJ2-3|once
CASSSLAGTQYF
TGTGCCAGCAGCTCCTTAGCGGGAACGCAGTATTTT
>TRBD2|TRBV6-5|TRBJ2-5|-
CASSYSGGFQETQYF
TGTGCCAGCAGTTACAGCGGGGGCTTCCAAGAGACCCAGTACTTC
>-|TRBV30|TRBJ1-3|few
CAWGVPGSSSGNTIYF
TGTGCCTGGGGCGTACCCGGTTCTAGCTCTGGAAACACCATATATTTT
>TRBD2|TRBV11-3|TRBJ2-5|-
CASSLGLAGGHETQYF
TGTGCCAGCAGCCTAGGACTAGCGGGGGGGCATGAGACCCAGTACTTC
>-|TRBV11-2|TRBJ2-1|-
CTSSSLLAGPYNEQFF
TGTACCAGCAGCTCCCTCCTAGCTGGTCCTTACAATGAGCAGTTCTTC
>-|TRBV7-9|TRBJ1-4|-
CASSSLSYGREGKLFF
TGTGCCAGCAGCTCCCTCAGCTACGGCCGAGAGGGAAAACTGTTTTTT
>-|TRBV4-1|TRBJ2-5|-
CASSPLIGTSSIQETQYF
TGCGCCAGCAGCCCCCTAATTGGGACTTCCTCAATCCAAGAGACCCAGTACTTC
>-|TRBV27|TRBJ2-7|-
CASSSRLQGDEQYF
TGTGCCAGCAGTTCTAGGTTACAGGGTGACGAGCAGTACTTC
>-|TRBV4-1|TRBJ2-2|few
CASSQGGRGPGELFF
TGCGCCAGCAGCCAAGGGGGCAGGGGTCCCGGGGAGCTGTTTTTT
>TRBD1|TRBV10-3|TRBJ2-7|-
CAIRGQAYEQYF
TGTGCCATCAGAGGACAGGCCTACGAGCAGTACTTC
>TRBD2|TRBV5-1|TRBJ2-5|-
CASSLISGVQETQYF
TGCGCCAGCAGCTTGATTAGCGGGGTTCAAGAGACCCAGTACTTC
>TRBD1|TRBV19|TRBJ2-7|few
CASSQGTGATYEQYF
TGTGCCAGTAGCCAGGGGACAGGGGCAACCTACGAGCAGTACTTC
>-|TRBV5-1|TRBJ2-2|few
CASSPRVTGELFF
TGCGCCAGCAGCCCCAGGGTGACCGGGGAGCTGTTTTTT
>-|TRBV6-1|TRBJ1-3|-
CASSDVGSSGNTIYF
TGTGCCAGCAGTGACGTGGGCAGCTCTGGAAACACCATATATTTT
>-|TRBV5-1|TRBJ2-5|-
CASSPFSQPEETQYF
TGCGCCAGCAGCCCATTCTCACAGCCAGAAGAGACCCAGTACTTC
>-|TRBV15|TRBJ1-1|-
CATSALTRGADTEAFF
TGTGCCACCAGCGCGTTAACAAGGGGCGCGGACACTGAAGCTTTCTTT
>TRBD2|TRBV3-1/TRBV3-2|TRBJ2-7|-
CASRSGGGEQYF
TGTGCCAGCAGGAGCGGGGGGGGCGAGCAGTACTTC
>-|TRBV5-4|TRBJ2-2|-
CASSLAEGAYTGELFF
TGTGCCAGCAGCTTGGCGGAAGGGGCTTACACCGGGGAGCTGTTTTTT
>TRBD2|TRBV6-2/TRBV6-3|TRBJ2-2|-
CASSYAGANTGELFF
TGTGCCAGCAGTTACGCGGGGGCGAACACCGGGGAGCTGTTTTTT
>TRBD2|TRBV19|TRBJ2-2|-
CASIWTSGVDGAGELFF
TGTGCCAGTATTTGGACTAGCGGGGTGGATGGGGCCGGGGAGCTGTTTTTT
>-|TRBV3-1/TRBV3-2|TRBJ1-1|-
CASSQASSGSAAEAFF
TGTGCCAGCAGCCAAGCTTCGTCGGGGTCTGCAGCTGAAGCTTTCTTT
>-|TRBV3-1/TRBV3-2|TRBJ1-5|-
CASSLQTGGQPQHF
TGTGCCAGCAGTCTGCAGACAGGTGGTCAGCCCCAGCATTTT
>-|TRBV7-9|TRBJ2-7|-
CASSLDRAHEQYF
TGTGCCAGCAGCTTAGACAGGGCCCACGAGCAGTACTTC
>TRBD1|TRBV6-5|TRBJ2-5|-
CAGRTGLMETQYF
TGTGCCGGACGGACAGGTCTAATGGAGACCCAGTACTTC
>TRBD1|TRBV6-1|TRBJ1-5|-
CASSESPGGSTGNSNQPQHF
TGTGCCAGCAGTGAAAGTCCAGGGGGCTCCACTGGAAATAGCAATCAGCCCCAGCATTTT
>-|TRBV29-1|TRBJ2-7|-
CSVILAGEEYEQYF
TGCAGCGTTATCTTGGCGGGCGAAGAATACGAGCAGTACTTC
>-|TRBV4-1|TRBJ2-7|-
CASSRTEGVYEQYF
TGCGCCAGCAGCCGTACAGAAGGGGTCTACGAGCAGTACTTC
>-|TRBV28|TRBJ1-2|-
CASGQYGYTF
TGTGCCAGCGGCCAATATGGCTACACCTTC
>-|TRBV6-5|TRBJ2-7|-
CASSRTGSIYEQYF
TGTGCCAGCAGTCGAACAGGGAGCATTTACGAGCAGTACTTC
>-|TRBV7-8|TRBJ1-4|-
CASSLMGRSGEKLFF
TGTGCCAGCAGCTTAATGGGCAGGTCGGGGGAAAAACTGTTTTTT
>-|TRBV3-1/TRBV3-2|TRBJ1-2|-
CASKSRGGNRGYTF
TGTGCCAGCAAATCGCGGGGGGGGAATCGAGGCTACACCTTC
>-|TRBV19|TRBJ2-7|few
CASSIAGKPNEQYF
TGTGCCAGTAGTATAGCAGGGAAACCTAACGAGCAGTACTTC
>TRBD1|TRBV28|TRBJ2-2|-
CASSPRGRGNTGELFF
TGTGCCAGCAGCCCAAGGGGGCGCGGGAACACCGGGGAGCTGTTTTTT
>TRBD1|TRBV14|TRBJ2-3|few
CASSRSTGGSQYF
TGTGCCAGCAGCCGCTCGACAGGGGGGTCGCAGTATTTT
>-|TRBV24-1|TRBJ1-2|-
CATEGRWYGYTF
TGTGCCACCGAGGGGAGGTGGTATGGCTACACCTTC
>TRBD1|TRBV11-2|TRBJ1-5|-
CASSFGTGDQPQHF
TGTGCCAGCAGCTTTGGGACAGGGGATCAGCCCCAGCATTTT
>TRBD2|TRBV27|TRBJ2-3|-
CASSRGLAGASTQYF
TGTGCCAGCAGTCGGGGACTAGCGGGGGCCAGTACGCAGTATTTT
>-|TRBV24-1|TRBJ1-2|once
CATSDPTEGNYGYTF
TGTGCCACCAGTGACCCTACAGAGGGCAACTATGGCTACACCTTC
>TRBD1|TRBV7-9|TRBJ1-4|-
CASSLYPGQQNEKLFF
TGTGCCAGCAGCCTATACCCGGGACAGCAAAATGAAAAACTGTTTTTT
>-|TRBV19|TRBJ1-5|-
CASSIGGVDQPQHF
TGTGCCAGTAGTATAGGCGGGGTGGATCAGCCCCAGCATTTT
>-|TRBV6-4|TRBJ2-1|-
CASSDWPDNEQFF
TGTGCCAGCAGTGACTGGCCAGACAATGAGCAGTTCTTC
>TRBD2|TRBV10-3|TRBJ2-1|-
CAISTSGDYNEQFF
TGTGCCATCAGCACTAGCGGGGATTACAATGAGCAGTTCTTC
>TRBD2|TRBV10-1|TRBJ2-5|-
CASRRLAGDGETQYF
TGCGCCAGCAGAAGACTAGCGGGGGATGGAGAGACCCAGTACTTC
>-|TRBV6-4|TRBJ1-2|-
CASSAGSGDYGYTF
TGTGCCAGCAGTGCTGGTTCAGGGGACTATGGCTACACCTTC
>-|TRBV27|TRBJ1-6|once
CASSYTYRDNSPLHF
TGTGCCAGCAGCTATACTTATCGGGATAATTCACCCCTCCACTTT
>TRBD2|TRBV5-4|TRBJ2-7|-
CASRASGGAPPYEQYF
TGTGCCAGCAGGGCTAGCGGGGGAGCCCCCCCCTACGAGCAGTACTTC
>-|TRBV5-1|TRBJ2-1|-
CASSLSDVEQFF
TGCGCCAGCAGCTTGAGCGACGTTGAGCAGTTCTTC
>-|TRBV18|TRBJ2-7|-
CASSPRGGAYEQYF
TGTGCCAGCTCACCAAGGGGTGGAGCCTACGAGCAGTACTTC
>TRBD1|TRBV7-2|TRBJ2-2|-
CASSLDRGSGELFF
TGTGCCAGCAGCTTAGACAGGGGGTCCGGGGAGCTGTTTTTT
>-|TRBV5-1|TRBJ1-1|-
CASGSNSMNTEAFF
TGCGCCAGCGGGTCGAACAGCATGAACACTGAAGCTTTCTTT
>TRBD1|TRBV3-1/TRBV3-2|TRBJ1-2|-
CASSQVGGVVGYTF
TGTGCCAGCAGCCAAGTAGGGGGCGTAGTGGGCTACACCTTC